The 19 T cell receptor beta chains below were found in one sample sequenced in a study of radiation and T cells in renal cell carcinoma. The assay was immunoSEQ multiplex PCR, and TCRdb's table has in-frame clones only and misses some. The sample lists roughly 80,000 clones, 80% to 90% occurring once. The time point: blood 2 weeks post-SBRT. Treatment indicated: 15 Gy SBRT to primary tumor, nephrectomy 4 weeks later. This specimen was blood, taken from a patient whose treatment included radiotherapy and nephrectomy. The source is a woman aged 45-65 years with renal cell carcinoma.

There are a few counts of this clone. The CDR3 reads CASSLDQTGGVSPLHF. DNA for the CDR3: TGTGCCAGCAGCTTAGACCAGACAGGTGGGGTTTCACCCCTCCACTTT. V gene TRBV7-8 combines with J gene TRBJ1-6; D perhaps matches TRBD1 (6 bases). The CDR3 covers 16 residues. The germline gives CDR1 SGHVS, CDR2 FQNEAQ. Trimming cost V 1 base and J 9 bases, with 16 bases left between them.

This clone was detected once. This chain links TRBV27 with TRBJ2-3, with D perhaps given as TRBD1 or TRBD2 (5 bases each). V gave up 5 bases and J gave up 5 bases, with 17 bases separating them. This CDR3 comprises 15 residues. CDR1 is MNHEY and CDR2 is SMNVEV in the germline V gene (reference sequence). The CDR3 is CASSGEWGGLDTQYF. CDR3 nucleotide sequence: TGTGCCAGCAGTGGCGAATGGGGCGGGCTAGATACGCAGTATTTT.

The chain recombines TRBV5-1 with TRBJ2-1, with D unresolved. Germline CDR1 and CDR2: SGHRS and YFSETQ. The CDR3 length is 12 residues. Trimming removed 0 bases from V and 8 bases from J, with 6 bases in between. The CDR3 nucleotides are TGCGCCAGCAGCTTGGGTGGGGATGAGCAGTTCTTC. Translating gives CASSLGGDEQFF.

The V call is TRBV6-5, the J call TRBJ2-5, with TRBD1 matching 7 bases. Trimming took 4 bases from V and 5 from J; bases not matched to a gene: 7. This CDR3 spans 14 amino acids. Per the germline V gene, CDR1 is MNHEY and CDR2 is SVGAGI. The CDR3 DNA is TGTGCCAGCAGTTCCCCCGGGACAGCCGAGACCCAGTACTTC. Translation: CASSSPGTAETQYF.

The V gene is TRBV18, the J gene TRBJ2-3, with 8 bases aligning to TRBD2. CDR3 size: 14 residues. Germline V gene data show CDR1 as KGHSH and CDR2 as LQKENI. J lost 4 bases, V lost 3 bases, and 3 bases had no gene match. CDR3 coding DNA: TGTGCCAGCTCACCGAGCGGGGGCGCAGATACGCAGTATTTT. Protein: CASSPSGGADTQYF.

The chain recombines TRBV5-1 with TRBJ2-5; 9 nucleotides agree with TRBD2. The germline V gene has CDR1 SGHRS and CDR2 YFSETQ. V lost 0 bases, J lost 5 bases, and 2 bases stayed unmatched. The CDR3 sequence is 14 residues long. CDR3 in amino acids: CASSLASGVETQYF. The DNA of the CDR3 is TGCGCCAGCAGCTTGGCTAGCGGGGTTGAGACCCAGTACTTC.

The genes are TRBV6-1 and TRBJ2-7, with D possibly TRBD1 on 5 matching bases. This CDR3 is built from 13 residues. V lost 3 bases to trimming and J lost 6 bases, with 12 bases between them. Germline V gives CDR1 MNHNS, CDR2 SASEGT. The CDR3 region has the DNA TGTGCCAGCAGTGACTGGCAGGGTAGCGAGCAGTACTTC. Amino acid sequence: CASSDWQGSEQYF.

This chain uses TRBV25-1 with TRBJ2-1; TRBD1 or TRBD2 may be the D gene (5 bases each). The germline V gene has CDR1 MGHDK and CDR2 SYGVNS. The V end lost 6 bases, the J end lost 4 bases, and 13 bases lay between the germline ends. The length of the CDR3 is 14 residues. Here the CDR3 DNA reads TGTGCCAGCAGAGAGGAGGCAGGGTACAATGAGCAGTTCTTC. Translation: CASREEAGYNEQFF.

The chain recombines TRBV5-1 with TRBJ2-2; the D call may be TRBD1 or TRBD2 (6 bases each). Deletions cut 0 bases from V and 1 base from J, with 10 bases between. Per germline, CDR1 SGHRS and CDR2 YFSETQ. The CDR3 has 16 residues. CDR3 loop: CASSLAGGQNTGELFF. The DNA of the CDR3 is TGCGCCAGCAGCTTGGCCGGGGGACAGAACACCGGGGAGCTGTTTTTT.

The genes are TRBV15 and TRBJ2-5; the match to TRBD1 covers 8 bases. J gave up 3 bases and V 9 bases, and 6 bases lay outside the gene matches. Germline CDR1 LNHNV, CDR2 YYDKDF (reference sequence). The CDR3 has 13 amino acids. The CDR3: CATLDRAEETQYF. The CDR3 region has the DNA TGTGCCACACTGGACAGGGCTGAAGAGACCCAGTACTTC.

The V gene is TRBV19, the J gene TRBJ2-3; D may be TRBD2 (6 bases). The CDR3 spans 15 residues. From germline, CDR1 is LNHDA and CDR2 SQIVND (reference sequence). Trimming removed 5 bases from V and 1 base from J, with 13 bases in between. The CDR3 DNA sequence: TGTGCCAGTAGTTTATCCGGCGGGGGCACAGATACGCAGTATTTT. Its translation: CASSLSGGGTDTQYF.

The chain uses TRBV7-6 and TRBJ2-1; 11 nucleotides match TRBD2. V lost 0 bases and J lost 8; bases outside the gene matches: 9. Per germline, CDR1 SGHVS and CDR2 FNYEAQ. This CDR3 comprises 17 residues. Here the CDR3 DNA reads TGTGCCAGCAGCTTAGCGGCAGGGACTAGCGGTCTCGATGAGCAGTTCTTC. It codes for CASSLAAGTSGLDEQFF.

The chain combines TRBV25-1 with TRBJ2-7; tentatively, D is TRBD1 (5 bases). The CDR3 contains 15 residues. Trimming took off 3 bases at V and 4 bases at J, with 16 bases between the two ends. Germline values: CDR1 MGHDK, CDR2 SYGVNS. CDR3 in DNA: TGTGCCAGCAGTGATAGGGGCGCGGAGTTATACGAGCAGTACTTC. It yields the protein CASSDRGAELYEQYF.

This clone turned up a few times. The rearrangement uses TRBV10-1 and TRBJ2-3, with D perhaps TRBD1 or TRBD2 (7 bases each). Per germline, CDR1 WNHNN and CDR2 SYGVQD (reference sequence). Trimming took off 5 bases at V and 2 bases at J, with 11 bases between the two ends. The CDR3 covers 14 residues. This CDR3 reads CASSQGGDTDTQYF. The CDR3 DNA follows: TGCGCCAGCAGTCAGGGGGGGGACACAGATACGCAGTATTTT.

V is TRBV6-5 and J is TRBJ1-1; no clear D gene. V lost 5 bases and J lost 5, with 12 bases in between. CDR3 size: 13 residues. Germline V lookup: CDR1 MNHEY, CDR2 SVGAGI. This CDR3 reads CASSPLGVTEAFF. The CDR3 DNA sequence: TGTGCCAGCAGTCCCCTCGGAGTAACTGAAGCTTTCTTT.

The chain has TRBV19 and TRBJ1-2; the D gene is possibly TRBD1 (6 bases). The ends were cut back, 7 bases at V and 0 bases at J, with 21 bases in the middle. This CDR3 is 17 amino acids long. Per the germline V gene, CDR1 is LNHDA and CDR2 is SQIVND (reference sequence). The CDR3 sequence: CASTYRTVQRANYGYTF. CDR3 sequence (DNA): TGTGCCAGTACCTACCGGACAGTGCAACGCGCTAACTATGGCTACACCTTC.

The rearrangement uses TRBV4-1 and TRBJ2-7, with TRBD1 matching 12 bases. The trim removed 0 bases at V and 4 bases at J, leaving 1 base unmatched. Per germline, CDR1 MGHRA and CDR2 YSYEKL. CDR3 length equals 15 residues. The CDR3, as DNA: TGCGCCAGCAGCCAAGAGGGACAGGGGGCATACGAGCAGTACTTC. Residues: CASSQEGQGAYEQYF.

The genes are TRBV7-2 and TRBJ2-3, with TRBD2 matching over 14 bases. V gave up 3 bases and J gave up 6 bases; unmatched junction bases: 2. Germline V gives CDR1 SGHTA, CDR2 FQGNSA. The CDR3 consists of 15 residues. The CDR3 region has the DNA TGTGCCAGCAGCTTGACTAGCGGGGGGGTTGATACGCAGTATTTT. It specifies CASSLTSGGVDTQYF. The full variable domain, with the rest looked up from reference TRBV7-2 and TRBJ2-3, is GAGVSQSPSNKVTEKGKDVELRCDPISGHTALYWYRQSLGQGLEFLIYFQGNSAPDKSGLPSDRFSAERTGGSVSTLTIQRTQQEDSAVYLCASSLTSGGVDTQYFGPGTRLTVL.

The chain joins TRBV11-1 to TRBJ1-1, with D possibly matching TRBD1 (5 bases). Looked up from germline, CDR1 is SGHAT and CDR2 is FQDESV (reference sequence). This CDR3 region has 13 residues. Trimming stripped 4 bases from V and 6 bases from J, with 12 bases between. Written as DNA, the CDR3 is TGTGCCAGCAGCTCGGACATTTCCCCTGAAGCTTTCTTT. This gives the protein CASSSDISPEAFF.